Below, 9 T cell receptor beta chains from the same sample are listed, as sequenced in a study of blood T cell repertoires in COVID-19. The repertoire was sequenced with immunoSEQ multiplex PCR; TCRdb's copy has only in-frame clones and lacks some. The table has 150,000 or so clones, around 79% seen once. The sequencing input was peripheral blood. The receptor source for this set is a man aged 80 or over with acute or convalescent COVID-19.

The gene calls are TRBV27 and TRBJ2-2; D is unresolved. The CDR3 runs to 15 residues. Trimming removed 5 bases at V and 3 bases at J, with 13 bases between. Per the germline V gene, CDR1 is MNHEY and CDR2 is SMNVEV (reference sequence). The chain's CDR3 is CASSPRLSYTGELFF. The CDR3, as DNA: TGTGCCAGCAGTCCGAGATTATCCTACACCGGGGAGCTGTTTTTT.

The genes are TRBV21-1 and TRBJ1-2. TRBV21-1 is noted as a pseudogene. CDR3 length equals 15 residues. CDR3 region: CASSKERPVVLGYTF. CDR3 sequence (DNA): TGTGCCAGCAGCAAAGAGCGGCCGGTGGTGCTTGGCTACACCTTC.

The V call is TRBV2, the J call TRBJ2-2, with a tentative D call TRBD1 (6 bases). V lost 3 bases and J 4 bases, leaving 9 bases between the germline ends. The CDR3 runs to 14 residues. Germline values: CDR1 SNHLY, CDR2 FYNNEI. In nucleotides, the CDR3 is TGTGCCAGCAGTGAGCAGGGGAGCACCGGGGAGCTGTTTTTT. Amino acid sequence: CASSEQGSTGELFF.

The chain joins TRBV18 to TRBJ1-5; weak D call: TRBD1 (5 bases). Germline V lookup: CDR1 KGHSH, CDR2 LQKENI. CDR3 size: 13 residues. V lost 4 bases and J 3 bases, leaving 7 bases between the germline ends. The CDR3 loop is CASSQGNNQPQHF. The CDR3 DNA reads as TGTGCCAGCTCACAGGGGAACAATCAGCCCCAGCATTTT.

This chain connects TRBV19 to TRBJ1-4, with 7 bases that match TRBD1. Per germline, CDR1 LNHDA and CDR2 SQIVND (reference sequence). Trimming removed 7 bases from V and 6 bases from J; junction bases left unmatched: 5. This CDR3 spans 13 amino acids. CDR3 in amino acids: CASTSRGDEKLFF. The CDR3 nucleotides read TGTGCCAGTACGAGCAGGGGGGATGAAAAACTGTTTTTT.

This chain links TRBV5-1 with TRBJ2-1; no definite D call. Trimming cost V 0 bases and J 7 bases, with 5 bases left between them. The CDR3 is made up of 12 amino acids. CDR1 SGHRS and CDR2 YFSETQ come from the germline V gene. The CDR3 loop is CASSLERNEQFF. CDR3 bases: TGCGCCAGCAGCTTGGAGCGAAATGAGCAGTTCTTC.

V gene TRBV7-2 combines with J gene TRBJ1-2; D not certain. Germline CDR1 reads SGHTA; CDR2 reads FQGNSA. The V end was cut by 0 bases, the J end by 3 bases, with 8 bases between. This CDR3 is 14 amino acids long. The CDR3 DNA is TGTGCCAGCAGCTTAGCGCGCCAGGACTATGGCTACACCTTC. It is translated as CASSLARQDYGYTF.

This clone was observed a few times. J is TRBJ2-1 and V is TRBV2; 12 nucleotides match TRBD1. The V gene's germline CDR1 is SNHLY and CDR2 FYNNEI. After removal of 8 bases from V and 6 bases from J, the junction contained 5 bases not matched to a gene. The CDR3 loop spans 14 amino acids. DNA of the CDR3: TGTGCCAGCGAGGGACAGGGGGCCGGCAATGAGCAGTTCTTC. Translation gives CASEGQGAGNEQFF.

The V call is TRBV7-9, the J call TRBJ1-1, with D maybe TRBD1 (6 bases). CDR1 is SEHNR, CDR2 FQNEAQ, per germline (reference sequence). Trimming removed 0 bases at V and 1 base at J, with 9 bases between. The CDR3 has 15 residues. CDR3 DNA: TGTGCCAGCAGCTTAGCTACAGGGTGGAACACTGAAGCTTTCTTT. Translated, it gives CASSLATGWNTEAFF.